Below, 4 T cell receptor beta chains from the same sample are listed, as sequenced in a study of blood T cell repertoires in COVID-19 (dated by TCRdb to 2018 to 2020). Library method: the immunoSEQ multiplex PCR assay. The clones in this table, taken by TCRdb from immuneACCESS, are in-frame only. Not every clone is retained; where verified, under half of the shortfall comes from an unresolved V gene, and the cause of the rest is unknown. The sample table contains some 150,000 clones; only one count was recorded for over 70% of them. The ten largest make up roughly 2.5% of the sample. Source material: peripheral blood. These receptors originate from a middle-aged man with active COVID-19.

This clone was found once. The CDR3, as DNA: TGTGCCAGTAGGGTTTCAGGGGGCGTTTGGAGTCAGCCCCAGCATTTT. Translated: CASRVSGGVWSQPQHF. The rearrangement links TRBV19 to TRBJ1-5, with TRBD1 matching over 8 bases. CDR1 and CDR2 (germline): LNHDA, SQIVND (reference sequence). Germline trimming cut 6 bases from V and 6 bases from J; bases unmatched to any gene: 13. This CDR3 region has 16 residues.

This clone has just one count. V gene TRBV4-1 combines with J gene TRBJ2-2; 8 nucleotides match TRBD1. The CDR3 is 18 residues long. Germline V gene lookup returns CDR1 MGHRA and CDR2 YSYEKL. V shed 1 base and J 6 bases; nucleotides not matched to a gene: 13. For the CDR3, the DNA is TGCGCCAGCAGCCAAGTCCCAATGCGGGACAGGAGTTCCGGGGAGCTGTTTTTT. Its translation: CASSQVPMRDRSSGELFF.

The gene calls are TRBV27 and TRBJ1-2; TRBD1 is a possible D gene (6 bases). V was pared by 5 bases and J by 4 bases, with 14 bases between. This CDR3 is built from 14 residues. The germline CDR1 and CDR2 sequences are MNHEY and SMNVEV (reference sequence). CDR3 in amino acids: CASSTRRTVYGYTF. DNA of the CDR3: TGTGCCAGCAGTACCCGCCGGACAGTCTATGGCTACACCTTC.

J is TRBJ2-2 and V is TRBV6-6; D may be TRBD1 (8 bases). This CDR3 contains 14 residues. Trimming took off 6 bases at V and 5 bases at J, with 13 bases between the two ends. The V gene's germline CDR1 is MNHNY and CDR2 SVGAGI (reference sequence). The CDR3 DNA reads as TGTGCCAGCAGAACAGGGGGGGAGACCGGGGAGCTGTTTTTT. This gives the protein CASRTGGETGELFF.